The clone carrying this TCR beta chain was seen only a few times. Its antigen is unidentified. This specimen belongs to a study of T cells in Graves' hyperthyroidism and ophthalmopathy. Study-wide context: Peripheral blood was obtained at initial diagnosis, preceding any treatment.

Whole-study findings and limits: Most clonotypes that expanded in the thyroid above 0.001 also showed up in blood.

Deletions cut 4 bases from V and 0 bases from J, with 8 bases between. The CDR3 loop spans 14 amino acids. Germline lookup yields CDR1 LGHDT and CDR2 YNNKEL (reference sequence). There were TCR beta CDR3 regions amplified from RNA transcripts. HTBI primers were employed in a first-round RT-PCR of the TCR CDR3. TCRdb recomputed calls from the multiplex PCR reads with MiXCR, one row per CDR3 protein. The data contain 600,000 to 750,000 distinct CDR3 sequences, approximately 15% of them singletons. Those patients with uncontrolled infection, other autoimmune disease, pregnancy or lactation were excluded.

The chain couples TRBV3-1 to TRBJ2-3; D is unresolved. The sequenced sample consisted of blood. This TCR derives from a man aged 45-65 years with Graves' hyperthyroidism. The CDR3 loop reads CASSPTTSTDTQYF. The CDR3 nucleotides read TGTGCCAGCAGCCCTACCACTAGCACAGATACGCAGTATTTT.